This T cell receptor beta chain was captured in a study of blood T cell repertoires in COVID-19. Study summary: Specimens from acute and convalescent COVID-19 originated in the United States, Italy and Spain.

The CDR3 totals 17 residues. V lost 0 bases to trimming and J lost 4 bases; unmatched junction nucleotides: 8. Germline V gives CDR1 MGHRA, CDR2 YSYEKL. In its sample, this clone was seen once. Measured with immunoSEQ multiplex PCR; TCRdb has only the in-frame clones, and not every one. Counted here are over 300,000 clones, around 90% occurring once; the ten biggest clones make up around 7%. The chain links TRBV4-1 to TRBJ2-3; 9 bases fit TRBD2. Sample: peripheral blood. The receptor was isolated from a young man with active or convalescent COVID-19. CDR3 nucleotides: TGCGCCAGCAGCCAAGATAGGGCTAGCGGGATCCCAGATACGCAGTATTTT. Protein product: CASSQDRASGIPDTQYF.